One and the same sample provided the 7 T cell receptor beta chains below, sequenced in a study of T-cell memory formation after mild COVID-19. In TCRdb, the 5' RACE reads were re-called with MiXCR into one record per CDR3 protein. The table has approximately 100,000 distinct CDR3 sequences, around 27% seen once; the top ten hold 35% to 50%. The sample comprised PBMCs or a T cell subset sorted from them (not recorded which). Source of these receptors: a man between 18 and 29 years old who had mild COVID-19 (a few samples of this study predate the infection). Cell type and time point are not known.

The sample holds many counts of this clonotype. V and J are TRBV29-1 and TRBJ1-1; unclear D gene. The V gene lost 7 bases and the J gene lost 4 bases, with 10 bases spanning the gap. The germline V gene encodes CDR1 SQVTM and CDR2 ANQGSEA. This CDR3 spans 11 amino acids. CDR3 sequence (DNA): TGCAGCGCCCTTATCCTCACTGAAGCTTTCTTT. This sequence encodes CSALILTEAFF.

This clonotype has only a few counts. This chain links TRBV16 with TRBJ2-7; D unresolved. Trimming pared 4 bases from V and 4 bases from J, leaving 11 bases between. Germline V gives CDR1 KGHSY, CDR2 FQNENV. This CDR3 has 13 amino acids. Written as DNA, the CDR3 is TGTGCCAGCAGCCCGTATTCTTCTTACGAGCAGTACGTC. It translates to CASSPYSSYEQYV.

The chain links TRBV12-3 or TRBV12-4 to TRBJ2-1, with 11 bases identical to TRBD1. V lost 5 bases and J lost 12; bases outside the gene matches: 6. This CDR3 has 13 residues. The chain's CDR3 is CASSGQGARGQFF. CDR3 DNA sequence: TGTGCCAGCAGTGGACAGGGGGCGCGGGGGCAGTTCTTC.

Written as DNA, the CDR3 is TGCAGTGCTAGGCAGGGGGGCGAGCAGTACTTC. Its protein product is CSARQGGEQYF. The rearrangement links TRBV20-1 to TRBJ2-7; D perhaps matches TRBD1 (7 bases). The CDR3 is made up of 11 amino acids. Germline values: CDR1 DFQATT, CDR2 SNEGSKA (reference sequence). The germline V and J ends were trimmed by 3 bases and 6 bases, with 9 bases remaining between them.

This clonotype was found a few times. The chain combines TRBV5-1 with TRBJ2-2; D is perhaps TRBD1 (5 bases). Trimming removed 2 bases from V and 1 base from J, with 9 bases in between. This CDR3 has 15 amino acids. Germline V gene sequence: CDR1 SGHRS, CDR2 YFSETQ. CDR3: CASSLDSQNTGELFF. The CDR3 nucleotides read TGCGCCAGCAGCTTAGACAGCCAGAACACCGGGGAGCTGTTTTTT.

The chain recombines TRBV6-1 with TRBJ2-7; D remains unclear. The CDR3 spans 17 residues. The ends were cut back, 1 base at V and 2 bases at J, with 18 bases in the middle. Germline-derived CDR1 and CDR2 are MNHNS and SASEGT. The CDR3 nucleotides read TGTGCCAGCAGTGAAGAGGGTATAGCAATCGGCCCCTACGAGCAGTACGTC. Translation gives CASSEEGIAIGPYEQYV.

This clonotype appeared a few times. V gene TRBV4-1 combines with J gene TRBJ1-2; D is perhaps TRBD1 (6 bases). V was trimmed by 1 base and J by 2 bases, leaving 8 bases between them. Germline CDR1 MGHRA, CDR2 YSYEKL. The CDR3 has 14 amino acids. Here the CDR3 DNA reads TGCGCCAGCAGCCAAGTAACAGGGAACTATGGCTACACCTTC. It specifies CASSQVTGNYGYTF.